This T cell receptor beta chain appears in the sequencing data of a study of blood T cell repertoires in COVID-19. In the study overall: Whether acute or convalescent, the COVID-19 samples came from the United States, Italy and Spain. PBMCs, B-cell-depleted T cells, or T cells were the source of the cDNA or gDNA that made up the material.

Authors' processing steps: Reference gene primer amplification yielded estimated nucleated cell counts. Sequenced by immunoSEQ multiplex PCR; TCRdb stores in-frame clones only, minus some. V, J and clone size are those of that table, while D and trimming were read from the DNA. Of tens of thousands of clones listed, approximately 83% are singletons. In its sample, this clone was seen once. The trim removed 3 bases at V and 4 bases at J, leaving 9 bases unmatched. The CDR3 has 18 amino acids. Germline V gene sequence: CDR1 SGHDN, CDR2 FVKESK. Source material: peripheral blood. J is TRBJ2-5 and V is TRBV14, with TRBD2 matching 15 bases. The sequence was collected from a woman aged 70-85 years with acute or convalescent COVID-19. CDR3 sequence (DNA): TGTGCCAGCAGCCAGCCGGGACTAGCGGGGGGAGTACTAGAGACCCAGTACTTC. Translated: CASSQPGLAGGVLETQYF.